A selection of T cell receptor beta chains follows, all from one sample in a study of shared T cell receptors in the human thymus. This table comes from immunoSEQ multiplex PCR, and its TCRdb copy is limited to in-frame clones, with some not included. Altogether some 700,000 clones are present, 70% to 90% being singletons, with the ten largest covering around 0.01%. The same sample was also studied in work on human thymus T cells.

Sample: thymocytes. These receptors originate from a boy younger than two with a congenital heart defect. CDR3s include the opening cysteine and the closing phenylalanine or tryptophan. Fields, in order: J gene, V gene, clone size, CDR3 length, D gene, CDR3 DNA, CDR3 protein. D genes are given only for firm matches. A row's size may be missing; if present it is once, few, many or a size class.

j_call: TRBJ1-5; v_call: TRBV19; clone_size: .; cdr3_length: 18; d_call: .; cdr3_nt: TGTGCCAGTAGTATAGACCCACAGGGCCCTGCTAGAAGTCAGCCCCAGCATTTT; cdr3_aa: CASSIDPQGPARSQPQHF
j_call: TRBJ2-1; v_call: TRBV2; clone_size: .; cdr3_length: 15; d_call: TRBD2; cdr3_nt: TGTGCCAGCAGTGAACCCAGCGGGAGGGTCCATGAGCAGTTCTTC; cdr3_aa: CASSEPSGRVHEQFF
j_call: TRBJ1-2; v_call: TRBV19; clone_size: once; cdr3_length: 18; d_call: TRBD1; cdr3_nt: TGTGCCAGTAGTATATCGGCACAGGGGAACGGCCCTAACTATGGCTACACCTTC; cdr3_aa: CASSISAQGNGPNYGYTF
j_call: TRBJ2-7; v_call: TRBV19; clone_size: few; cdr3_length: 13; d_call: TRBD2; cdr3_nt: TGTGCCAGTAGTATCGGGGAGGGCTACGAGCAGTACTTC; cdr3_aa: CASSIGEGYEQYF
j_call: TRBJ1-2; v_call: TRBV5-1; clone_size: few; cdr3_length: 15; d_call: TRBD1; cdr3_nt: TGCGCCAGCAGCTTTGGAGACAGGGAAGCTTTCGGCTACACCTTC; cdr3_aa: CASSFGDREAFGYTF
j_call: TRBJ1-3; v_call: TRBV29-1; clone_size: .; cdr3_length: 13; d_call: TRBD1; cdr3_nt: TGCAGCGTTCTACAGGGGGAAGGAAACACCATATATTTT; cdr3_aa: CSVLQGEGNTIYF
j_call: TRBJ2-1; v_call: TRBV12-5; clone_size: once; cdr3_length: 19; d_call: TRBD2; cdr3_nt: TGTGCTAGTGGTTTGTGCTCATTAGGGACTAGCGGGATGGAATGTGAGCAGTTCTTC; cdr3_aa: CASGLCSLGTSGMECEQFF
j_call: TRBJ2-7; v_call: TRBV7-8; clone_size: .; cdr3_length: 15; d_call: TRBD1; cdr3_nt: TGTGCCAGCAGCTCCGGGACAGGGGTGGGGTACGAGCAGTACTTC; cdr3_aa: CASSSGTGVGYEQYF
j_call: TRBJ2-5; v_call: TRBV15; clone_size: .; cdr3_length: 15; d_call: TRBD1; cdr3_nt: TGTGCCACCAGCAGAGAGAGGGGGCGCGATGAGACCCAGTACTTC; cdr3_aa: CATSRERGRDETQYF
j_call: TRBJ2-7; v_call: TRBV7-2; clone_size: .; cdr3_length: 16; d_call: TRBD1; cdr3_nt: TGTGCCAGCAGCCCCAATGGACAGGCAGGAGACTACGAGCAGTACTTC; cdr3_aa: CASSPNGQAGDYEQYF
j_call: TRBJ2-1; v_call: TRBV27; clone_size: .; cdr3_length: 18; d_call: TRBD2; cdr3_nt: TGTGCCAGCAGTCCTCCGGGTGTAGAGCGGGAGTACAAGAATGAGCAGTTCTTC; cdr3_aa: CASSPPGVEREYKNEQFF
j_call: TRBJ2-1; v_call: TRBV4-2; clone_size: .; cdr3_length: 20; d_call: TRBD2; cdr3_nt: TGTGCCAGCAGCCAACCCCCACGGAGACTAGCGACCCCCCTCTACAATGAGCAGTTCTTC; cdr3_aa: CASSQPPRRLATPLYNEQFF
j_call: TRBJ2-7; v_call: TRBV7-9; clone_size: .; cdr3_length: 14; d_call: TRBD1; cdr3_nt: TGTGCCAGCAGCTTAGAGGCAGGGGGCTACGAGCAGTACTTC; cdr3_aa: CASSLEAGGYEQYF
j_call: TRBJ2-5; v_call: TRBV2; clone_size: .; cdr3_length: 14; d_call: TRBD2; cdr3_nt: TGTGCCAGCAGCCCGGGGACTATTGAGGAGACCCAGTACTTC; cdr3_aa: CASSPGTIEETQYF
j_call: TRBJ1-3; v_call: TRBV5-1; clone_size: .; cdr3_length: 17; d_call: .; cdr3_nt: TGCGCCAGCAGCTTGGCCGGGACAACCTCCTCTGGAAACACCATATATTTT; cdr3_aa: CASSLAGTTSSGNTIYF
j_call: TRBJ2-3; v_call: TRBV5-1; clone_size: .; cdr3_length: 15; d_call: .; cdr3_nt: TGCGCCAGCAGCTTGCCCCTCCGGGGCACAGATACGCAGTATTTT; cdr3_aa: CASSLPLRGTDTQYF
j_call: TRBJ1-2; v_call: TRBV6-5; clone_size: .; cdr3_length: 15; d_call: .; cdr3_nt: TGTGCCAGCAGTCTTTACCAAGGGAGAGCCTATGGCTACACCTTC; cdr3_aa: CASSLYQGRAYGYTF
j_call: TRBJ2-5; v_call: TRBV7-7; clone_size: .; cdr3_length: 16; d_call: TRBD2; cdr3_nt: TGTGCTAGCAGCTTAGAGGCTAGCGGGACTGCACGGACCCAGTACTTC; cdr3_aa: CASSLEASGTARTQYF
j_call: TRBJ1-3; v_call: TRBV18; clone_size: .; cdr3_length: 16; d_call: .; cdr3_nt: TGTGCCAGCTCCCTTTATCGGGGTTTCTCTGGAAACACCATATATTTT; cdr3_aa: CASSLYRGFSGNTIYF
j_call: TRBJ2-1; v_call: TRBV4-2; clone_size: .; cdr3_length: 12; d_call: TRBD2; cdr3_nt: TGTGCCAGCAGCCAACTAGCGGGAGAGCAGTTCTTC; cdr3_aa: CASSQLAGEQFF
j_call: TRBJ2-5; v_call: TRBV7-8; clone_size: .; cdr3_length: 12; d_call: .; cdr3_nt: TGTGCCAGCAGAACTCCGGGGGAGACCCAGTACTTC; cdr3_aa: CASRTPGETQYF
j_call: TRBJ2-3; v_call: TRBV28; clone_size: .; cdr3_length: 14; d_call: .; cdr3_nt: TGTGCCAGCACCCGGACAGTCGGGTGGGATACGCAGTATTTT; cdr3_aa: CASTRTVGWDTQYF
j_call: TRBJ2-5; v_call: TRBV7-2; clone_size: .; cdr3_length: 16; d_call: TRBD2; cdr3_nt: TGTGCCAGCAGCTTAAGTTGGCTAGCGGTACAAGAGACCCAGTACTTC; cdr3_aa: CASSLSWLAVQETQYF
j_call: TRBJ2-5; v_call: TRBV4-1; clone_size: .; cdr3_length: 15; d_call: TRBD2; cdr3_nt: TGCGCCAGCAGCCAAGTCACTAGCGGTAGAGAGACCCAGTACTTC; cdr3_aa: CASSQVTSGRETQYF
j_call: TRBJ2-2; v_call: TRBV13; clone_size: .; cdr3_length: 17; d_call: TRBD2; cdr3_nt: TGTGCCAGCAGCCCGAACAGCGGGAGGGCGAACACCGGGGAGCTGTTTTTT; cdr3_aa: CASSPNSGRANTGELFF
j_call: TRBJ1-1; v_call: TRBV20-1; clone_size: .; cdr3_length: 11; d_call: .; cdr3_nt: TGCAGTGCTAGGCGGGTGGCTGAAGCTTTCTTT; cdr3_aa: CSARRVAEAFF
j_call: TRBJ2-7; v_call: TRBV2; clone_size: .; cdr3_length: 17; d_call: TRBD2; cdr3_nt: TGTGCCAGCAGTGAAGCGAGAGAGCGGGAGAGCTCCTACGAGCAGTACTTC; cdr3_aa: CASSEARERESSYEQYF